This TCR beta chain was documented in a study of blood T cell repertoires in COVID-19. Study-wide context: Sources were T cells, B-cell-depleted T cells, or PBMCs; the material itself was cDNA or gDNA.

Trimming took off 2 bases at V and 9 bases at J, with 10 bases between the two ends. Germline V gene data show CDR1 as MNHEY and CDR2 as SMNVEV (reference sequence). The CDR3 is 13 residues long. In the study's own analysis: Estimated nucleated cell counts came from reference gene primer amplification. Sequencing was performed with immunoSEQ multiplex PCR; in TCRdb, only in-frame clones are kept and a portion is missing. V and J calls and clone size are as listed in that table; D and trimming were resolved from the DNA. The sample has 200,000 to 250,000 clones, roughly 80% seen once. The TCR was taken from a woman aged 50 to 60 with acute or convalescent COVID-19. The sequencing sample was made of peripheral blood. The rearrangement links TRBV27 to TRBJ1-4; D possibly corresponds to TRBD1 (5 bases). The CDR3 protein is CASSLARAQKLFF. The CDR3 coding sequence is TGTGCCAGCAGTTTAGCCAGGGCTCAAAAACTGTTTTTT. The full variable domain, with the rest looked up from reference TRBV27 and TRBJ1-4, is EAQVTQNPRYLITVTGKKLTVTCSQNMNHEYMSWYRQDPGLGLRQIYYSMNVEVTDKGDVPEGYKVSRKEKRNFPLILESPSPNQTSLYFCASSLARAQKLFFGSGTQLSVL.